Below are 2 T cell receptor beta chains sequenced from a single sample in a study of T cell changes during pregnancy in multiple sclerosis. Some clones are missing from TCRdb's copy, which holds only in-frame ones; the method was immunoSEQ multiplex PCR. There are about 44,000 clones in the sample; 80% to 95% occur only once, and 1.3% lies in the top ten. Sequencing was done on a sample of peripheral blood. The receptors come from a female donor with multiple sclerosis, enrolled in a pregnancy study.

This clone has just one count. The chain joins TRBV5-5 to TRBJ1-4; 7 nucleotides align to TRBD1. This CDR3 is 15 amino acids long. Unmatched junction bases numbered 10, after V lost 4 bases and J lost 7 bases. The germline V gene has CDR1 SGHKS and CDR2 YYEKEE (reference sequence). The CDR3 here is CASSRTTGIGEKLFF. CDR3 coding DNA: TGTGCCAGCAGCCGCACGACAGGGATCGGTGAAAAACTGTTTTTT.

V usage is TRBV30 and J usage is TRBJ2-2, with no clear D. The germline gives CDR1 GTSNPN, CDR2 SVGIG (reference sequence). The CDR3 runs to 14 residues. Trimming took 0 bases from V and 6 from J, leaving 11 bases between them. CDR3 region: CAWSVNRLSGELFF. Here the CDR3 DNA reads TGTGCCTGGAGTGTGAATCGTCTATCCGGGGAGCTGTTTTTT. The complete variable domain, with remaining parts taken from reference TRBV30 and TRBJ2-2, reads SQTIHQWPATLVQPVGSPLSLECTVEGTSNPNLYWYRQAAGRGLQLLFYSVGIGQISSEVPQNLSASRPQDRQFILSSKKLLLSDSGFYLCAWSVNRLSGELFFGEGSRLTVL.